This passage covers 15 T cell receptor beta chains from one sample sequenced in a study of cytomegalovirus exposure and HLA in healthy donors. Primers included in the PCR were 60 Vbeta and 13 Jbeta primers. The method was immunoSEQ multiplex PCR; TCRdb's version includes in-frame clones alone and lacks a portion of them. This table holds approximately 150,000 clones, 70% found once. The source material was PBMCs. Source of these receptors: a man between 18 and 29 years old in good health and CMV-seropositive.

This clone has a handful of counts. The chain recombines TRBV11-3 with TRBJ2-1; 9 nucleotides align to TRBD1. Germline CDR1 SGHNT, CDR2 YENEEA. After removal of 2 bases from V and 14 bases from J, the junction contained 7 bases not matched to a gene. This CDR3 has 13 residues. The CDR3 protein is CASSLISRDREFF. The CDR3 DNA is TGTGCCAGCAGCTTAATCAGCCGGGACAGGGAGTTCTTC.

The chain joins TRBV13 to TRBJ2-7, with D possibly TRBD1 on 7 matching bases. This CDR3 contains 13 residues. From germline, CDR1 is PRHDT and CDR2 FYEKMQ (reference sequence). With 2 bases removed from V and 5 bases from J, the gap between germline ends came to 10 bases. DNA of the CDR3: TGTGCCAGCAGCTTACAGGGGGGTAACGAGCAGTACGTC. Protein: CASSLQGGNEQYV.

This clone was observed a handful of times. V is TRBV7-9 and J is TRBJ1-1, with TRBD1 matching over 7 bases. Germline V gene data show CDR1 as SEHNR and CDR2 as FQNEAQ (reference sequence). V shed 1 base and J 1 base; nucleotides not matched to a gene: 3. CDR3 length equals 15 residues. CDR3 in DNA: TGTGCCAGCAGCTTAGTTAGGGGGCCGAACACTGAAGCTTTCTTT. Residues: CASSLVRGPNTEAFF. The whole variable domain, remainder taken from reference TRBV7-9 and TRBJ1-1, is DTGVSQNPRHKITKRGQNVTFRCDPISEHNRLYWYRQTLGQGPEFLTYFQNEAQLEKSRLLSDRFSAERPKGSFSTLEIQRTEQGDSAMYLCASSLVRGPNTEAFFGQGTRLTVV.

The CDR3 loop is CASSLGSGQPQHF. The CDR3 region has the DNA TGTGCCAGCAGCTTAGGGAGCGGCCAGCCCCAGCATTTT. The chain combines TRBV7-6 with TRBJ1-5; the D is unclear. V shed 1 base and J shed 7 bases, with 8 bases lying between them. The germline gives CDR1 SGHVS, CDR2 FNYEAQ. The CDR3 is 13 amino acids.

V is TRBV30 and J is TRBJ2-2; maybe TRBD2 (5 bases). Trimming took off 1 base at V and 6 bases at J, with 9 bases between the two ends. CDR3 length: 13 amino acids. CDR1 is GTSNPN and CDR2 is SVGIG in the germline V gene (reference sequence). The CDR3: CAWSGGLSGELFF. CDR3 sequence (DNA): TGTGCCTGGAGTGGAGGGTTATCCGGGGAGCTGTTTTTT.

This clone was seen a single time. The chain carries TRBV6-5 and TRBJ2-3; tentative D call: TRBD1 (5 bases). The CDR3 covers 13 residues. CDR1 and CDR2 from the germline V gene are MNHEY and SVGAGI. The V gene lost 6 bases and the J gene lost 7 bases, with 14 bases spanning the gap. CDR3 region: CASSPRNRHTQYF. DNA of the CDR3: TGTGCCAGCAGCCCTAGAAACAGGCATACGCAGTATTTT.

This chain uses TRBV10-3 with TRBJ1-2, with 7 bases that match TRBD1. This CDR3 contains 14 residues. Germline lookup yields CDR1 ENHRY and CDR2 SYGVKD. V lost 8 bases, J lost 8 bases, and 14 bases stayed unmatched. The CDR3 loop reads CAIVPGQQNWGYTF. DNA for the CDR3: TGTGCCATCGTTCCGGGACAGCAGAATTGGGGCTACACCTTC.

V gene TRBV7-9 combines with J gene TRBJ1-1, with 7 positions matching TRBD1. The CDR3 runs to 15 residues. CDR1 and CDR2 from the germline V gene are SEHNR and FQNEAQ (reference sequence). The J segment lost 2 bases and the V segment lost 5 bases, leaving 8 bases of the junction unmatched. The CDR3 DNA reads as TGTGCCAGCAGCCAGGGACAGATCCCAAACACTGAAGCTTTCTTT. Translated, it gives CASSQGQIPNTEAFF.

The V call is TRBV27, the J call TRBJ2-2; perhaps TRBD2 as D (5 bases). The ends were cut back, 4 bases at V and 5 bases at J, with 5 bases in the middle. The length of the CDR3 is 12 residues. Germline loops: CDR1 MNHEY, CDR2 SMNVEV (reference sequence). In DNA, the CDR3 is TGTGCCAGCAGTTCGGGAACCGGGGAGCTGTTTTTT. This translates into CASSSGTGELFF.

In this sample, this clone turned up a few times. This rearrangement joins TRBV7-9 to TRBJ1-1, with 10 bases aligning to TRBD1. Germline V CDR1 and CDR2: SEHNR, FQNEAQ (reference sequence). V dropped 5 bases and J dropped 12; count of bases not matched to a gene: 9. The CDR3 consists of 13 residues. CDR3 amino acids: CASSVPGTGVPFF. The CDR3 DNA reads TGTGCCAGCAGCGTACCCGGGACAGGGGTCCCTTTCTTT.

The CDR3 DNA reads TGTGCCAGCAGTGAAGCGTCCCTAAATACTGATCAGCCCCAGCATTTT. It specifies CASSEASLNTDQPQHF. The rearrangement links TRBV6-1 to TRBJ1-5; D gene unclear. The CDR3 totals 16 residues. Trimming removed 0 bases at V and 5 bases at J, with 14 bases between. CDR1 and CDR2 from the germline V gene are MNHNS and SASEGT.

This chain links TRBV2 with TRBJ2-7; 9 nucleotides agree with TRBD2. Trimming removed 5 bases from V and 6 bases from J; junction bases left unmatched: 8. CDR1 and CDR2 from the germline V gene are SNHLY and FYNNEI. The CDR3 extends over 14 amino acids. CDR3 in amino acids: CASSPGLAPGEQYV. For the CDR3, the DNA is TGTGCCAGCAGTCCTGGACTAGCGCCGGGCGAGCAGTACGTC.

The chain couples TRBV30 to TRBJ1-1; D gene uncertain. V was cut by 3 bases and J by 1 base, with 6 bases left in between. CDR1 GTSNPN and CDR2 SVGIG come from the germline V gene (reference sequence). CDR3 length equals 12 residues. The CDR3 sequence is CAWRTGNTEAFF. The CDR3 nucleotides are TGTGCCTGGAGGACGGGGAACACTGAAGCTTTCTTT.

V and J are TRBV2 and TRBJ2-2; 8 nucleotides line up with TRBD1. The CDR3 has 17 residues. Germline trimming cut 2 bases from V and 6 bases from J; bases unmatched to any gene: 11. Germline values: CDR1 SNHLY, CDR2 FYNNEI. CDR3 loop: CASSERRQGLGSGELFF. CDR3 DNA: TGTGCCAGCAGTGAAAGGAGACAGGGGCTAGGGTCCGGGGAGCTGTTTTTT.

V and J are TRBV27 and TRBJ2-2, with D hard to call. CDR3 length equals 15 residues. V dropped 1 base and J dropped 6 bases, with 12 bases sitting between them. Germline-derived CDR1 and CDR2 are MNHEY and SMNVEV (reference sequence). In nucleotides, the CDR3 is TGTGCCAGCAGTTTATTGCGTGGTGCCGCCGGGGAGCTGTTTTTT. Its protein product is CASSLLRGAAGELFF.